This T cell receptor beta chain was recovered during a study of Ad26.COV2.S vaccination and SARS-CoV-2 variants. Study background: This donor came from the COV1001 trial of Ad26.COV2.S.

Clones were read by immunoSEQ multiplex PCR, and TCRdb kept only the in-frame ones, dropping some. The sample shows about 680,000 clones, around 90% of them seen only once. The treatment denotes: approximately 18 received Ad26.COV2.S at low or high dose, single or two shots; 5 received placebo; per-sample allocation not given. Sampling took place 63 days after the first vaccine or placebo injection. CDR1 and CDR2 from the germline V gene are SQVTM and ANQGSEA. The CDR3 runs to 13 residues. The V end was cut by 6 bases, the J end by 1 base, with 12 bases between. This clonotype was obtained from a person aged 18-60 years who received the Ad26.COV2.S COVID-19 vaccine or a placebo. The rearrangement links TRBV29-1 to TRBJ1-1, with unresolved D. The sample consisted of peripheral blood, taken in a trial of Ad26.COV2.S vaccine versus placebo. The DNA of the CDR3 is TGCAGCGTAGAGGCACCAGAGAACACTGAAGCTTTCTTT. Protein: CSVEAPENTEAFF. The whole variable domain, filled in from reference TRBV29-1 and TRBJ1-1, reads SAVISQKPSRDICQRGTSLTIQCQVDSQVTMMFWYRQQPGQSLTLIATANQGSEATYESGFVIDKFPISRPNLTFSTLTVSNMSPEDSSIYLCSVEAPENTEAFFGQGTRLTVV.